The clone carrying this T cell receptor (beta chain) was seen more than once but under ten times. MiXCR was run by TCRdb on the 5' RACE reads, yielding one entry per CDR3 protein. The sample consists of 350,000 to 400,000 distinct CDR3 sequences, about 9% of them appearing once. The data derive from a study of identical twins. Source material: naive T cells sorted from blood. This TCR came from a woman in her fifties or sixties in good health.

CDR3 amino acids: CATSRQGYGYTF. DNA for the CDR3: TGTGCCACCAGTCGGCAGGGATATGGCTACACCTTC. This chain joins TRBV24-1 and TRBJ1-2; TRBD1 might be the D (5 bases). The CDR3 runs to 12 residues. V dropped 6 bases and J dropped 5 bases, with 9 bases sitting between them. Germline assignment: CDR1 KGHDR and CDR2 SFDVKD.